This T cell receptor beta chain was obtained from a study of cytomegalovirus exposure and HLA in healthy donors. Profiling relied on immunoSEQ multiplex PCR, and the TCRdb table lists in-frame clones only, not all of them. Among about 340,000 clones, just over 85% were seen once, and the ten largest hold roughly 0.8%. The junction had 10 bases not matched to a gene; V was cut back by 0 bases and J by 4 bases. Germline CDR1 SGDLS, CDR2 YYNGEE. The CDR3 contains 18 residues. The source material was PBMCs. This chain connects TRBV9 to TRBJ2-3; 11 bases agree with TRBD2. The receptor was isolated from a young woman in good health and CMV-seronegative. Here the CDR3 reads CASSVAPQLAGAADTQYF. CDR3 sequence (DNA): TGTGCCAGCAGCGTAGCCCCTCAACTAGCGGGAGCCGCAGATACGCAGTATTTT.